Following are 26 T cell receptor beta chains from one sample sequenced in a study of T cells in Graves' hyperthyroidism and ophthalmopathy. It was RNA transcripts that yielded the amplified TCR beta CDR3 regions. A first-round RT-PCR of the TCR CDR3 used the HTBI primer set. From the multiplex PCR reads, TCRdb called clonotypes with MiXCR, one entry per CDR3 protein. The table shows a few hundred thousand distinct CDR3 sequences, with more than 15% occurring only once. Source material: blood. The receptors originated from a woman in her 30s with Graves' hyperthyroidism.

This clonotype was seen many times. CDR3 sequence (DNA): TGTGCCAGCACGAGACGTGGTCAGGGGGGTATTAGCAATCAGCCCCAGCATTTT. This codes for CASTRRGQGGISNQPQHF. V is TRBV2 and J is TRBJ1-5; 7 nucleotides align to TRBD1. The junction had 15 bases not matched to a gene; V was cut back by 7 bases and J by 0 bases. This CDR3 is 18 amino acids long. Germline-derived CDR1 and CDR2 are SNHLY and FYNNEI.

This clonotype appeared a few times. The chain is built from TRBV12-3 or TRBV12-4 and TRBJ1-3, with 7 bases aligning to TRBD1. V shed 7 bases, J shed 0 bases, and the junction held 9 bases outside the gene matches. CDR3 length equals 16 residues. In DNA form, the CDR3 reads TGTGCCAGCACCGAGGACAGGCAGAGCTCTGGAAACACCATATATTTT. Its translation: CASTEDRQSSGNTIYF.

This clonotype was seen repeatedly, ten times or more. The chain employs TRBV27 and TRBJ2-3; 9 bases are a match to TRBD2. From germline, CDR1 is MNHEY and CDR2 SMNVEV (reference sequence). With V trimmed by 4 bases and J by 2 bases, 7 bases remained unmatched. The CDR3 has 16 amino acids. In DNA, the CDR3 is TGTGCCAGCAGTTACGGGACTAGCCGCTCCACAGATACGCAGTATTTT. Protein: CASSYGTSRSTDTQYF.

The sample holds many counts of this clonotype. The CDR3 here is CASSSRGITDTQYF. The CDR3 DNA reads as TGTGCCAGCAGCTCAAGGGGAATAACAGATACGCAGTATTTT. The J gene is TRBJ2-3, the V gene TRBV7-3; weak D call: TRBD1 (5 bases). Germline V lookup: CDR1 SGHTA, CDR2 FQGTGA. Trimming shortened V by 4 bases and J by 3 bases, and 11 bases separated the two germline ends. The CDR3 totals 14 residues.

The CDR3 is CASSLEVLTHGRYF. CDR3 coding DNA: TGTGCCAGCAGCTTAGAGGTGTTGACCCACGGTCGGTATTTT. The V gene is TRBV7-2, the J gene TRBJ2-3; D is undetermined. Deletions cut 1 base from V and 14 bases from J, with 19 bases between. The V gene's germline CDR1 is SGHTA and CDR2 FQGNSA. The CDR3 loop spans 14 amino acids.

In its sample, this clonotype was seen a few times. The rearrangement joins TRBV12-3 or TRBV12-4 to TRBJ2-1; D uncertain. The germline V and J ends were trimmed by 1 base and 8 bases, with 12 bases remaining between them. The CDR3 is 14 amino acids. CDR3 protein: CASSLGLKIDEQFF. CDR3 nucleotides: TGTGCCAGCAGTTTAGGACTCAAAATCGATGAGCAGTTCTTC.

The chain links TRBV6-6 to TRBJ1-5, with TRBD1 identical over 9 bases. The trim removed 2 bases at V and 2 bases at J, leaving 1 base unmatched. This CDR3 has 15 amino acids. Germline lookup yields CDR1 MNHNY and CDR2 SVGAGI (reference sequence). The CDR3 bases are TGTGCCAGCAGTTACGGGGACAGGGGCAATCAGCCCCAGCATTTT. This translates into CASSYGDRGNQPQHF.

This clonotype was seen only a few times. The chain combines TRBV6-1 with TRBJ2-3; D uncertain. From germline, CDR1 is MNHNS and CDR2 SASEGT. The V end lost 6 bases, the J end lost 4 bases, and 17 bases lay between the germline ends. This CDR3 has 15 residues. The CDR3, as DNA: TGTGCCAGCAGCCTTAACTCCGTCCAGGCAGATACGCAGTATTTT. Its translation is CASSLNSVQADTQYF.

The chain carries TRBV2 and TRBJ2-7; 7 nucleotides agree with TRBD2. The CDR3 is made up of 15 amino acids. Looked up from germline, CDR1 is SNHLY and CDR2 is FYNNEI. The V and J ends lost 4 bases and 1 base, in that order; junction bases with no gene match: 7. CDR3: CASSVGGGESYEQYF. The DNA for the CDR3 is TGTGCCAGCAGTGTGGGGGGGGGGGAGTCCTACGAGCAGTACTTC.

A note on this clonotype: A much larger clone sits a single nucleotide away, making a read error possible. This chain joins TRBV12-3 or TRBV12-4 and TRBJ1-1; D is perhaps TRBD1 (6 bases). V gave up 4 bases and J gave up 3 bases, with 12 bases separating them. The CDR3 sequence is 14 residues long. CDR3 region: CASSSRGFHTEAFF. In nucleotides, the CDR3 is TGTGCCAGCAGTTCAAGGGGGTTCCACACTGAAGCTTTCTTT.

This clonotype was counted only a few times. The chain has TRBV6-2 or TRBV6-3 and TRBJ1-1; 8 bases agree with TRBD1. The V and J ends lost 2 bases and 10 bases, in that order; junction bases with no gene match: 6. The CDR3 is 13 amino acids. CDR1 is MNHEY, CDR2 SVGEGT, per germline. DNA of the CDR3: TGTGCCAGCAGTTACACAGGGGGAAAGAGAGCTTTCTTT. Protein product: CASSYTGGKRAFF.

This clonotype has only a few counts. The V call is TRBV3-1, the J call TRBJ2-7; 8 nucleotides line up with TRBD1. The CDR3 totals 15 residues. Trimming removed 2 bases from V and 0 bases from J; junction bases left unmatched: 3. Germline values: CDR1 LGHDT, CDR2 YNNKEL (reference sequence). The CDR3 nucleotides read TGTGCCAGCAGCCAACTGACAGGGGTCTCCTACGAGCAGTACTTC. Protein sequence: CASSQLTGVSYEQYF.

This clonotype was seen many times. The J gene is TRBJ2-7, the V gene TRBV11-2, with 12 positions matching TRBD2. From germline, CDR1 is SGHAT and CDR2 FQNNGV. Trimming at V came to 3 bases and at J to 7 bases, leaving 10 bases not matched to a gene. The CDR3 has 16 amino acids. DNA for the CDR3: TGTGCCAGCAGCTTGACTAGCGGGAGTCTCGGTGGGGAGCAGTACTTC. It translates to CASSLTSGSLGGEQYF. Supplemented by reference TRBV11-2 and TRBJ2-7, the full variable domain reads EAGVAQSPRYKIIEKRQSVAFWCNPISGHATLYWYQQILGQGPKLLIQFQNNGVVDDSQLPKDRFSAERLKGVDSTLKIQPAKLEDSAVYLCASSLTSGSLGGEQYFGPGTRLTVT.

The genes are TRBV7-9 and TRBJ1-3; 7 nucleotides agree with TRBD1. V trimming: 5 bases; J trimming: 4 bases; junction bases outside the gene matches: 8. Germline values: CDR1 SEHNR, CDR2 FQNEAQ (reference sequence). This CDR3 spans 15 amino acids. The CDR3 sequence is CASSRGQAEGNTIYF. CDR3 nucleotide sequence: TGTGCCAGCAGCCGAGGACAGGCTGAAGGAAACACCATATATTTT.

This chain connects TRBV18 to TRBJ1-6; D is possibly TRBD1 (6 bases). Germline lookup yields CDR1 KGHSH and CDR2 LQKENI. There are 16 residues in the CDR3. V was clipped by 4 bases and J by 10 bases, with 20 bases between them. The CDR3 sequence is CASSQGETRIESPLHF. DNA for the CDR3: TGTGCCAGCTCACAGGGGGAGACCCGGATAGAATCACCCCTCCACTTT.

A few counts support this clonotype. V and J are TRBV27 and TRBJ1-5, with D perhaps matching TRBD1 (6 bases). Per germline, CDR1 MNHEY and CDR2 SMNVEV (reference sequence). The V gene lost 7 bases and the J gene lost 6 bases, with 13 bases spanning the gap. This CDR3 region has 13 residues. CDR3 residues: CASTTTTGQPQHF. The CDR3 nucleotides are TGTGCCAGCACCACCACGACAGGTCAGCCCCAGCATTTT.

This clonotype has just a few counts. The CDR3 region is CSVEERSTDTQYF. CDR3 coding DNA: TGCAGCGTTGAAGAGCGTAGCACAGATACGCAGTATTTT. The rearrangement uses TRBV29-1 and TRBJ2-3; the D is unclear. The CDR3 covers 13 residues. Trimming left V 0 bases short and J 0 bases short, with 4 bases between. CDR1 and CDR2 (germline): SQVTM, ANQGSEA.

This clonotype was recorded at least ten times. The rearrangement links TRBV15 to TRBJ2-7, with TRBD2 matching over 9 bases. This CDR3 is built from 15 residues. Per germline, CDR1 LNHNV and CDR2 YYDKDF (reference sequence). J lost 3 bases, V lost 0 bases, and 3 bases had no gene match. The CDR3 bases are TGTGCCACCAGCAGAGATTCTAGCGGGATCTACGAGCAGTACTTC. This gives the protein CATSRDSSGIYEQYF.

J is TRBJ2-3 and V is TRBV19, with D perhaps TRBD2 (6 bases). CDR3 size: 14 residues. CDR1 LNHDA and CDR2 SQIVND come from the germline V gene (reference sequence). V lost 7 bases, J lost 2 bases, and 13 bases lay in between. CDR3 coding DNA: TGTGCCAGTATTTGGGGACTCATCACAGATACGCAGTATTTT. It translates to CASIWGLITDTQYF. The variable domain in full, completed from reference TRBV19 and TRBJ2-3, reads DGGITQSPKYLFRKEGQNVTLSCEQNLNHDAMYWYRQDPGQGLRLIYYSQIVNDFQKGDIAEGYSVSREKKESFPLTVTSAQKNPTAFYLCASIWGLITDTQYFGPGTRLTVL.

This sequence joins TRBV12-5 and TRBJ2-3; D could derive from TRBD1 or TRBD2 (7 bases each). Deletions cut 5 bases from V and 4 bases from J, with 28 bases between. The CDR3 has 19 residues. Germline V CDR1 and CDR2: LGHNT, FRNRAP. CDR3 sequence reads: CASGQRRDSKGLVADTQYF. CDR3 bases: TGTGCTAGTGGTCAAAGACGGGACAGCAAAGGACTAGTTGCAGATACGCAGTATTTT.

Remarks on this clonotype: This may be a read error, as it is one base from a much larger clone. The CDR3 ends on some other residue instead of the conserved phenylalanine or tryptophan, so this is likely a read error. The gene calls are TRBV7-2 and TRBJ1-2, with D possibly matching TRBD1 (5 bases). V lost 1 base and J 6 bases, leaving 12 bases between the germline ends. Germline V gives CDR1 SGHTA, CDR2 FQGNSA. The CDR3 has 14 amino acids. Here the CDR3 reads CASSLGGGRDGYTL. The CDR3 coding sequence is TGTGCCAGCAGCTTAGGGGGGGGTCGAGATGGCTACACCCTC.

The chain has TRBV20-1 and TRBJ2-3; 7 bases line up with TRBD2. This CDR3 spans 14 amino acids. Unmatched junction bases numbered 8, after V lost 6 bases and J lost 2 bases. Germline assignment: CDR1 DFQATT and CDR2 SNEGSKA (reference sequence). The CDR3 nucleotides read TGCAGTGCAACCCCGGGACTAAACACAGATACGCAGTATTTT. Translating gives CSATPGLNTDTQYF.

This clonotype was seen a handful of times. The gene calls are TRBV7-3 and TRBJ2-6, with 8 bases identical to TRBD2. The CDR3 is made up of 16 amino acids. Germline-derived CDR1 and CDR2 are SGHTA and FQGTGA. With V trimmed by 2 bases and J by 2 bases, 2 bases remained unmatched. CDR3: CASSLAGGPGANVLTF. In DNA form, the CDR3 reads TGTGCCAGCAGCTTAGCGGGGGGCCCTGGGGCCAACGTCCTGACTTTC.

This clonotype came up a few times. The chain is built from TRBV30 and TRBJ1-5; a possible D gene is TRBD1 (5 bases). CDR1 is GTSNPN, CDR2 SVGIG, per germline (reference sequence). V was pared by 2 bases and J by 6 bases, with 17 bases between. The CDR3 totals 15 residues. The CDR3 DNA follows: TGTGCCTGGAGTCGGGGACGGGGGGGTGGTCAGCCCCAGCATTTT. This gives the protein CAWSRGRGGGQPQHF.

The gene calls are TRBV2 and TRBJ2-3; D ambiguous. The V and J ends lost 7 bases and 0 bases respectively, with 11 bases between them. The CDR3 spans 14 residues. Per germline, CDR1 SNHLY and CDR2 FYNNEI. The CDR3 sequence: CASTIGSSTDTQYF. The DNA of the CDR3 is TGTGCCAGCACGATCGGATCTAGCACAGATACGCAGTATTTT.

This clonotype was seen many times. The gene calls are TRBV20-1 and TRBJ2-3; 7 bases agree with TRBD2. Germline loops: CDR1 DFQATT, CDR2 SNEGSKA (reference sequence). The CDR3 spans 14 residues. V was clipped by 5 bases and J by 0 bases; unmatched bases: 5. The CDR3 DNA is TGCAGTGCTGGCGCGGGAGATAGCACAGATACGCAGTATTTT. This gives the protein CSAGAGDSTDTQYF.